A single sample is the source of the 17 T cell receptor beta chains below, sequenced in a study of monozygotic twins with inflammatory bowel disease. TCRdb reworked the 5' RACE reads into one entry per CDR3 protein, no DNA. In all, the sample yields around 410,000 distinct CDR3 sequences. Sequencing input: blood. Source of these receptors: a human donor with ulcerative colitis or Crohn's disease, or a healthy co-twin of an affected twin (not recorded which).

The chain's CDR3 is CSVGASYEQYF. The chain is built from TRBV29-1 and TRBJ2-7. Per the germline V gene, CDR1 is SQVTM and CDR2 is ANQGSEA. The CDR3 covers 11 residues.

This chain uses TRBV15 with TRBJ1-1; TCRdb's assignment of TRBD1 cannot be checked, as there is no DNA. CDR3 length: 14 residues. Germline CDR1 reads LNHNV; CDR2 reads YYDKDF (reference sequence). The CDR3 region is CATSRDLATPGAFF.

The chain couples TRBV7-2 to TRBJ2-7. Germline lookup yields CDR1 SGHTA and CDR2 FQGNSA. The CDR3 extends over 12 amino acids. The CDR3 reads CASSSNELTQYF.

The chain carries TRBV7-8 and TRBJ2-7; TCRdb's D gene call, TRBD2, goes unchecked for lack of DNA. Germline lookup yields CDR1 SGHVS and CDR2 FQNEAQ. The CDR3 length is 17 residues. CDR3 loop: CASSADLSGHYSYEQYF.

The chain has TRBV7-9 and TRBJ2-5; TCRdb returns TRBD1, unconfirmable since there is no DNA. CDR3 size: 14 residues. The germline V gene has CDR1 SEHNR and CDR2 FQNEAQ (reference sequence). The CDR3 sequence: CASSLVRGEETQYF.

The J gene is TRBJ1-2, the V gene TRBV5-1; TCRdb gives TRBD1 as the D gene, but with no DNA this cannot be confirmed. This CDR3 has 13 amino acids. CDR1 and CDR2 (germline): SGHRS, YFSETQ. CDR3 protein: CASSSGQGQGYTF. Full variable domain (missing parts from reference TRBV5-1 and TRBJ1-2): KAGVTQTPRYLIKTRGQQVTLSCSPISGHRSVSWYQQTPGQGLQFLFEYFSETQRNKGNFPGRFSGRQFSNSRSEMNVSTLELGDSALYLCASSSGQGQGYTFGSGTRLTVV.

V and J are TRBV19 and TRBJ2-2. The germline gives CDR1 LNHDA, CDR2 SQIVND (reference sequence). CDR3 length equals 14 residues. The CDR3 spells CASSIVENTGELFF. Combining the CDR3 with reference TRBV19 and TRBJ2-2 gives the whole variable domain DGGITQSPKYLFRKEGQNVTLSCEQNLNHDAMYWYRQDPGQGLRLIYYSQIVNDFQKGDIAEGYSVSREKKESFPLTVTSAQKNPTAFYLCASSIVENTGELFFGEGSRLTVL.

The chain employs TRBV7-2 and TRBJ2-7; TCRdb's D call, TRBD2, is unchecked because there is no DNA. The CDR3 is 15 residues long. Germline V gives CDR1 SGHTA, CDR2 FQGNSA. The CDR3 loop is CASSLLAGESYEQYF.

V gene TRBV10-3 combines with J gene TRBJ1-6. CDR3 length: 14 residues. The germline V gene encodes CDR1 ENHRY and CDR2 SYGVKD. CDR3 loop: CAVSRDVQNSPLHF.

The chain links TRBV5-1 to TRBJ1-1; the D call from TCRdb, TRBD1, cannot be confirmed without DNA. Germline V lookup: CDR1 SGHRS, CDR2 YFSETQ. This CDR3 contains 13 residues. The CDR3 sequence: CASRFGGPTEAFF. Filled out from reference TRBV5-1 and TRBJ1-1, the complete variable domain reads KAGVTQTPRYLIKTRGQQVTLSCSPISGHRSVSWYQQTPGQGLQFLFEYFSETQRNKGNFPGRFSGRQFSNSRSEMNVSTLELGDSALYLCASRFGGPTEAFFGQGTRLTVV.

This chain connects TRBV7-8 to TRBJ2-2; no DNA is available, so the TRBD2 call from TCRdb remains unchecked. The germline V gene has CDR1 SGHVS and CDR2 FQNEAQ. This CDR3 is built from 15 residues. The CDR3 spells CASRFGTSNTGELFF.

The V and J genes are TRBV4-1 and TRBJ2-1. The germline CDR1 and CDR2 sequences are MGHRA and YSYEKL. The CDR3 has 12 amino acids. CDR3 region: CASSQAVGEQFF.

J is TRBJ2-7 and V is TRBV20-1; the TRBD2 assignment by TCRdb is unverifiable without DNA. Germline values: CDR1 DFQATT, CDR2 SNEGSKA (reference sequence). The length of the CDR3 is 14 residues. The CDR3 region is CSAISGPSSYEQYF.

CDR3 in amino acids: CSVVRGAQETQYF. This chain connects TRBV29-1 to TRBJ2-5; TCRdb gives TRBD2 as the D gene, but with no DNA this cannot be confirmed. In germline, CDR1 is SQVTM, CDR2 ANQGSEA. This CDR3 comprises 13 residues.

The V call is TRBV5-1, the J call TRBJ1-3; TCRdb's assignment of TRBD1 cannot be checked, as there is no DNA. CDR1 SGHRS and CDR2 YFSETQ come from the germline V gene. The CDR3 length is 17 residues. The CDR3 loop reads CASSSRQGGLSGNTIYF.

The V call is TRBV7-6, the J call TRBJ1-1; there is no DNA to check the TCRdb D call of TRBD1. The CDR3 covers 13 residues. Germline V gene sequence: CDR1 SGHVS, CDR2 FNYEAQ. The CDR3 protein is CASSKQGDPEAFF.

The gene calls are TRBV5-5 and TRBJ2-7; no DNA is available, so the TRBD1 call from TCRdb remains unchecked. The CDR3 consists of 15 residues. The germline V gene encodes CDR1 SGHKS and CDR2 YYEKEE (reference sequence). CDR3 residues: CASSPSTGLVDEQYF. The whole variable domain, remainder taken from reference TRBV5-5 and TRBJ2-7, is DAGVTQSPTHLIKTRGQQVTLRCSPISGHKSVSWYQQVLGQGPQFIFQYYEKEERGRGNFPDRFSARQFPNYSSELNVNALLLGDSALYLCASSPSTGLVDEQYFGPGTRLTVT.